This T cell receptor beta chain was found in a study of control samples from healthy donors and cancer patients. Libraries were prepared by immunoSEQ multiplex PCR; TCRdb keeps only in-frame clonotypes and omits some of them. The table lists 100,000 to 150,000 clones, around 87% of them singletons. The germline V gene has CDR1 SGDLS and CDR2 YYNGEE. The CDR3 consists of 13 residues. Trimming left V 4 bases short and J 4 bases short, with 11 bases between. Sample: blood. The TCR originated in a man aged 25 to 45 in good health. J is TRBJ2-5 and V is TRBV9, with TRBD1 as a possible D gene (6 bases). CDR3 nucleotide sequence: TGTGCCAGCAGCCCCCGAGGGGGAGAGACCCAGTACTTC. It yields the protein CASSPRGGETQYF.